This T cell receptor (beta chain) was sequenced for a study of blood T cell repertoires in COVID-19. Background on the study: COVID-19 samples collected from the United States, Italy and Spain covered acute and convalescent phases. PBMCs, B-cell-depleted T cells, or T cells provided the cDNA or gDNA that made up the material.

Original processing methods: Reference gene primer amplification in the assay estimated nucleated cell counts. Assay used: immunoSEQ multiplex PCR; TCRdb lists only in-frame clones, some missing. The V and J calls and clone size were taken over from that table, and D and trimming were inferred from the DNA. The sample lists more than 95,000 clones; just under 85% were seen once. The germline gives CDR1 SNHLY, CDR2 FYNNEI. V shed 10 bases and J shed 0 bases, with 17 bases lying between them. The CDR3 is 15 amino acids. Sequenced input: peripheral blood. The clonotype comes from a man between 65 and 79 years old with active or convalescent COVID-19. This chain connects TRBV2 to TRBJ2-3; possibly TRBD1 for D (6 bases). CDR3 in amino acids: CATQGGTTSTDTQYF. The CDR3 nucleotides read TGTGCCACCCAAGGGGGTACAACTAGCACAGATACGCAGTATTTT.